The 27 T cell receptor beta chains reported below all come from one sample, sequenced in a study of sequential checkpoint blockade in melanoma. Treatment indicated: randomized to nivolumab then ipilimumab (arm A) or the reverse (arm B). Produced via immunoSEQ multiplex PCR; TCRdb's table is partial and in-frame only. This sample has roughly 3,000 clones, with just under 20% found just once. This specimen consisted of tumor tissue (inferred from file names), obtained from a patient given nivolumab and ipilimumab in sequence. The receptors were sampled from a human donor with melanoma.

The chain is built from TRBV19 and TRBJ2-1, with TRBD1 identical over 9 bases. The V gene's germline CDR1 is LNHDA and CDR2 SQIVND (reference sequence). V lost 8 bases and J lost 1; bases outside the gene matches: 6. There are 15 residues in the CDR3. CDR3 sequence: CASRLDRGSYNEQFF. DNA of the CDR3: TGTGCCAGTCGACTGGACAGGGGATCCTACAATGAGCAGTTCTTC.

This clone was found a few times. The chain is built from TRBV25-1 and TRBJ2-3; tentatively, D is TRBD1 or TRBD2 (6 bases each). Germline CDR1 is MGHDK and CDR2 is SYGVNS. Trimming removed 9 bases from V and 2 bases from J, with 18 bases in between. The CDR3 has 15 residues. The CDR3 bases are TGTGCCAGGCCGCGTAGGGGGGCGTACACAGATACGCAGTATTTT. It encodes CARPRRGAYTDTQYF.

This clone is medium-sized by share. The chain employs TRBV11-3 and TRBJ1-1; D is perhaps TRBD1 (6 bases). Germline CDR1 reads SGHNT; CDR2 reads YENEEA. CDR3 size: 14 residues. The V and J ends lost 2 bases and 4 bases respectively, with 11 bases between them. CDR3 amino acids: CASSLNGQSTEAFF. The DNA of the CDR3 is TGTGCCAGCAGCTTAAATGGACAGAGCACTGAAGCTTTCTTT.

This clone has just a few counts. The V call is TRBV14, the J call TRBJ1-6, with a possible D match to TRBD1 (6 bases). V gave up 0 bases and J gave up 7 bases, with 10 bases separating them. The CDR3 runs to 15 residues. Germline values: CDR1 SGHDN, CDR2 FVKESK. The DNA of the CDR3 is TGTGCCAGCAGCCAAGACGGGGGGCGCAATTCACCCCTCCACTTT. Its translation: CASSQDGGRNSPLHF.

This clone was seen repeatedly, ten times or more. The V gene is TRBV11-3, the J gene TRBJ2-2, with no clear D. This CDR3 contains 16 residues. Germline V gene lookup returns CDR1 SGHNT and CDR2 YENEEA. Trimming pared 1 base from V and 5 bases from J, leaving 14 bases between. CDR3 sequence: CASSLVSASGTGELFF. In DNA, the CDR3 is TGTGCCAGCAGCTTAGTCTCGGCGTCCGGTACCGGGGAGCTGTTTTTT.

By share, this clone ranks as medium-sized. V is TRBV11-3 and J is TRBJ2-7; 9 nucleotides align to TRBD1. This CDR3 has 15 residues. V lost 5 bases, J lost 0 bases, and 5 bases stayed unmatched. Germline CDR1 and CDR2: SGHNT and YENEEA. CDR3 bases: TGTGCCAGCAGCCCTGGGGACAGGGTCTCCTACGAGCAGTACTTC. Translated, it gives CASSPGDRVSYEQYF.

The sample holds a few counts of this clone. The CDR3 loop is CASSYNSEQFF. The CDR3 DNA follows: TGTGCCAGCAGTTACAATAGTGAGCAGTTCTTC. The V and J genes are TRBV6-7 and TRBJ2-1; D remains unclear. TRBV6-7 qualifies as an ORF whose function is uncertain. The CDR3 contains 11 residues. V gave up 2 bases and J gave up 9 bases, with 5 bases separating them.

This clone is labeled medium-sized (0.01 to 0.1%). The rearrangement uses TRBV11-3 and TRBJ1-1, with D possibly being TRBD1 (6 bases). The CDR3 loop spans 18 amino acids. Germline V lookup: CDR1 SGHNT, CDR2 YENEEA. V was clipped by 5 bases and J by 2 bases, with 24 bases between them. CDR3 bases: TGTGCCAGCAGCCTTAGGACAGTCCAAGGGGTTGGTAACACTGAAGCTTTCTTT. Its protein product is CASSLRTVQGVGNTEAFF. Full variable domain (missing parts from reference TRBV11-3 and TRBJ1-1): EAGVVQSPRYKIIEKKQPVAFWCNPISGHNTLYWYLQNLGQGPELLIRYENEEAVDDSQLPKDRFSAERLKGVDSTLKIQPAELGDSAVYLCASSLRTVQGVGNTEAFFGQGTRLTVV.

The chain carries TRBV29-1 and TRBJ2-7, with TRBD1 identical over 9 bases. The CDR3 length is 12 residues. Germline-derived CDR1 and CDR2 are SQVTM and ANQGSEA. V lost 6 bases to trimming and J lost 5 bases; unmatched junction nucleotides: 5. In DNA form, the CDR3 reads TGCAGCGTGGGACAGGGAGCCCACGAGCAGTACTTC. Translated, it gives CSVGQGAHEQYF.

This clone is large within its sample. The chain has TRBV19 and TRBJ1-5, with D tentatively TRBD1 (5 bases). CDR3 length: 13 residues. Germline values: CDR1 LNHDA, CDR2 SQIVND (reference sequence). Trimming removed 7 bases from V and 6 bases from J, with 13 bases in between. The CDR3 is CASKEGPSQPQHF. The CDR3 DNA sequence: TGTGCCAGTAAGGAGGGGCCGAGTCAGCCCCAGCATTTT.

This clone appeared many times. The V gene is TRBV11-3, the J gene TRBJ1-4; possible D gene TRBD1, 5 bases. CDR1 and CDR2 (germline): SGHNT, YENEEA. CDR3 length equals 17 residues. Trimming shortened V by 5 bases and J by 3 bases, and 19 bases separated the two germline ends. The CDR3 DNA is TGTGCCAGCAGCCCGCAGTCGAGCGGGACTTCTAATGAAAAACTGTTTTTT. Translating gives CASSPQSSGTSNEKLFF.

At least ten counts were recorded for this clone. V and J are TRBV7-4 and TRBJ2-7; no clear D gene. Trimming removed 4 bases from V and 0 bases from J, with 7 bases in between. Germline-derived CDR1 and CDR2 are SGHVT and SQSDAQ. The CDR3 length is 13 residues. In DNA form, the CDR3 reads TGTGCCAGCAGCTCCGGAAACTCCTACGAGCAGTACTTC. Translating it yields CASSSGNSYEQYF.

In its sample, this clone ranks as large. The chain has TRBV11-3 and TRBJ2-2; 9 nucleotides line up with TRBD2. Germline CDR1 SGHNT, CDR2 YENEEA. Unmatched junction bases numbered 14, after V lost 5 bases and J lost 1 base. This CDR3 has 19 amino acids. CDR3 loop: CASSQGQASGALNTGELFF. CDR3 nucleotides: TGTGCCAGCAGCCAAGGACAGGCTAGCGGGGCGTTGAACACCGGGGAGCTGTTTTTT.

V and J are TRBV5-1 and TRBJ1-1, with a possible D match to TRBD1 (5 bases). V was shortened by 0 bases and J by 10 bases, with 19 bases between the two germline ends. The CDR3 runs to 15 residues. CDR1 SGHRS and CDR2 YFSETQ come from the germline V gene. CDR3 loop: CASSLDLELGQRAFF. The CDR3, as DNA: TGCGCCAGCAGCTTGGACTTAGAACTCGGACAAAGAGCTTTCTTT.

The chain joins TRBV10-2 to TRBJ2-6; D is undetermined. Per germline, CDR1 WSHSY and CDR2 SAAADI. This CDR3 is built from 17 residues. V gave up 2 bases and J gave up 0 bases, with 11 bases separating them. CDR3 DNA sequence: TGCGCCAGCAGTGAGAACCGCGGTGGCTCTGGGGCCAACGTCCTGACTTTC. It yields the protein CASSENRGGSGANVLTF.

V gene TRBV29-1 combines with J gene TRBJ2-5, with 14 positions matching TRBD2. V was pared by 3 bases and J by 2 bases, with 5 bases of the junction left unmatched. This CDR3 is built from 16 residues. Germline values: CDR1 SQVTM, CDR2 ANQGSEA. Written as DNA, the CDR3 is TGCAGCGTTGAGGGACTAGCGGGGGCAGCGCAAGAGACCCAGTACTTC. Residues: CSVEGLAGAAQETQYF.

This clone was seen a handful of times. V is TRBV7-6 and J is TRBJ1-3; no firm D call. Germline values: CDR1 SGHVS, CDR2 FNYEAQ. There are 15 residues in the CDR3. V was trimmed by 1 base and J by 0 bases, leaving 7 bases between them. CDR3 sequence (DNA): TGTGCCAGCAGCTTAGATACGGACTCTGGAAACACCATATATTTT. Translated: CASSLDTDSGNTIYF.

The V gene is TRBV6-8, the J gene TRBJ1-5; the D gene is possibly TRBD1 (6 bases). V lost 6 bases and J lost 6, with 21 bases in between. The CDR3 contains 16 residues. The germline V gene has CDR1 MNHGY and CDR2 SAAAGT. The CDR3 bases are TGTGCCAGCAGCCCCCGGGGGCAGGGTTCAACTCAGCCCCAGCATTTT. This encodes CASSPRGQGSTQPQHF.

This clone occurred a few times. The chain has TRBV9 and TRBJ2-2, with D possibly TRBD1 on 6 matching bases. Germline V gene data show CDR1 as SGDLS and CDR2 as YYNGEE. V lost 0 bases and J 3 bases, leaving 9 bases between the germline ends. This CDR3 has 15 amino acids. The CDR3 DNA follows: TGTGCCAGCAGCGTAGAGGACAGTTACACCGGGGAGCTGTTTTTT. This gives the protein CASSVEDSYTGELFF.

By share, this clone ranks as medium-sized. This chain uses TRBV11-3 with TRBJ1-4, with TRBD1 matching over 10 bases. V dropped 4 bases and J dropped 6; count of bases not matched to a gene: 5. The germline CDR1 and CDR2 sequences are SGHNT and YENEEA. This CDR3 comprises 15 residues. DNA of the CDR3: TGTGCCAGCAGCTGGGGAGACAGGGGGCATGAAAAACTGTTTTTT. It yields the protein CASSWGDRGHEKLFF.

The chain recombines TRBV6-8 with TRBJ1-1; no reliable D call. The CDR3 length is 14 residues. Trimming removed 2 bases from V and 5 bases from J, with 12 bases in between. Looked up from germline, CDR1 is MNHGY and CDR2 is SAAAGT. The CDR3 spells CASSYPGLGTEAFF. The CDR3 DNA sequence: TGTGCCAGCAGTTACCCGGGATTGGGAACTGAAGCTTTCTTT.

Relative to its sample, this clone is medium-sized. CDR3 coding DNA: TGTGCCAGCAGCTTACGGTTGGGGTTCCGGGAGGAGACCCAGTACTTC. Translating gives CASSLRLGFREETQYF. V is TRBV11-3 and J is TRBJ2-5; weak D call: TRBD2 (6 bases). Germline CDR1 reads SGHNT; CDR2 reads YENEEA. V dropped 2 bases and J dropped 5 bases, with 18 bases sitting between them. The CDR3 has 16 residues.

The chain carries TRBV19 and TRBJ1-1, with D possibly TRBD1 on 5 matching bases. The CDR3 is 15 residues long. Trimming took off 5 bases at V and 0 bases at J, with 13 bases between the two ends. CDR1 and CDR2 (germline): LNHDA, SQIVND (reference sequence). CDR3 DNA: TGTGCCAGTAGTCCGGTGACAGTGATGAACACTGAAGCTTTCTTT. Translation: CASSPVTVMNTEAFF.

This clone was found a few times. The chain employs TRBV11-3 and TRBJ1-4, with 8 bases fitting TRBD1. Germline values: CDR1 SGHNT, CDR2 YENEEA. The CDR3 has 15 residues. Trimming took 5 bases from V and 8 from J; bases not matched to a gene: 10. The CDR3: CASSPTGEGMEKLFF. The CDR3 coding sequence is TGTGCCAGCAGCCCGACAGGGGAAGGGATGGAAAAACTGTTTTTT.

A few counts support this clone. CDR3 loop: CAWGQPNTEAFF. The CDR3 nucleotides read TGTGCCTGGGGACAGCCGAACACTGAAGCTTTCTTT. This rearrangement joins TRBV30 to TRBJ1-1, with a possible D match to TRBD1 (6 bases). The length of the CDR3 is 12 residues. Trimming removed 5 bases from V and 1 base from J, with 8 bases in between. CDR1 is GTSNPN, CDR2 SVGIG, per germline (reference sequence).

This clone showed up many times. The chain combines TRBV12-2 with TRBJ2-5; the DNA was not compared with TRBD2, the D call given in the table. TRBV12-2 is given as a pseudogene. The CDR3 extends over 15 amino acids. The CDR3 here is CASGPGGAAVETQYF. The CDR3 coding sequence is TGTGCCAGTGGACCCGGGGGAGCAGCTGTCGAGACCCAGTACTTC.

Ten or more counts support this clone. This chain joins TRBV11-3 and TRBJ2-7; no definite D call. The V end lost 5 bases, the J end lost 5 bases, and 19 bases lay between the germline ends. The CDR3 consists of 15 residues. The germline V gene has CDR1 SGHNT and CDR2 YENEEA. In nucleotides, the CDR3 is TGTGCCAGCAGCAAGGGCCAACCGGGCGGCCACGAGCAGTACTTC. Its protein product is CASSKGQPGGHEQYF.